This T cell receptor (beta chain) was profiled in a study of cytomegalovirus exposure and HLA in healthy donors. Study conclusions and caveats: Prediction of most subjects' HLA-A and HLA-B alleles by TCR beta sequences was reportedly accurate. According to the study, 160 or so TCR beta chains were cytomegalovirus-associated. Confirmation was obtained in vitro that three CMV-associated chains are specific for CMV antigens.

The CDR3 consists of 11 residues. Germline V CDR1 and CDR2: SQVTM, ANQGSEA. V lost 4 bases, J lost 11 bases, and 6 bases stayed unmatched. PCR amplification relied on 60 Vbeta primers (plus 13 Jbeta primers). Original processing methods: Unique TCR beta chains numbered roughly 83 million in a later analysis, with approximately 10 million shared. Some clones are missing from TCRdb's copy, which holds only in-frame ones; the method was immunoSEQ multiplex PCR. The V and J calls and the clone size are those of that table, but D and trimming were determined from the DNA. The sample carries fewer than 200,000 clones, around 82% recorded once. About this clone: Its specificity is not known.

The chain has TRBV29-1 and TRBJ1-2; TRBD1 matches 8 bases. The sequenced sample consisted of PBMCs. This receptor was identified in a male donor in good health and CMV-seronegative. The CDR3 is CSVVWDRSYTF. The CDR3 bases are TGCAGCGTTGTTTGGGACAGGAGTTACACCTTC.